The 28 T cell receptor beta chains listed next were all sequenced from one sample in a study of T cell responses to AZD1222 COVID-19 vaccine (dated by TCRdb to 2020 to 2022). The receptor library was made with the immunoSEQ multiplex PCR assay. In TCRdb, the immuneACCESS table is reduced to in-frame sequences with V and J assigned. These tables do not hold every clone; where another copy was compared, an unresolved V gene accounts for under half, and the others remain unexplained. The sample contains around 100,000 clones, 87% of them found a single time. The ten largest clones represent 4% to 5% of the sample. In the paper's terms, the time point label means: baseline before first vaccination. This specimen's treatment or condition label, interpreted: meningococcal conjugate vaccine given as trial control. The specimen was peripheral blood, collected on day 0 of MenACWY control vaccination. The receptor set was obtained from an adult in good health.

CDR3 in amino acids: CASSERWDRGEQYF. CDR3 coding DNA: TGTGCCAGCAGTGAAAGATGGGATAGGGGCGAGCAGTACTTC. This chain links TRBV6-1 with TRBJ2-7; TRBD1 is a possible D gene (5 bases). With 2 bases removed from V and 6 bases from J, the gap between germline ends came to 14 bases. The CDR3 is 14 amino acids. CDR1 MNHNS and CDR2 SASEGT come from the germline V gene.

The chain couples TRBV27 to TRBJ2-7; 8 bases are shared with TRBD2. The CDR3 loop spans 15 amino acids. Trimming cost V 4 bases and J 3 bases; bases outside gene matches: 8. The germline V gene encodes CDR1 MNHEY and CDR2 SMNVEV (reference sequence). The CDR3 DNA reads as TGTGCCAGCAGTTCCGCGGGGGGTATAGACTACGAGCAGTACTTC. It translates to CASSSAGGIDYEQYF.

The chain carries TRBV5-1 and TRBJ2-1; D might be TRBD1 (7 bases). CDR1 and CDR2 from the germline V gene are SGHRS and YFSETQ. The CDR3 runs 16 residues. The V end was cut by 1 base, the J end by 8 bases, with 19 bases between. The CDR3 is CASSLLAGQHVDEQFF. The CDR3 DNA follows: TGCGCCAGCAGCTTGCTGGCGGGACAGCATGTAGATGAGCAGTTCTTC.

The chain has TRBV5-1 and TRBJ1-2; tentatively, D is TRBD1 (6 bases). The V end lost 0 bases, the J end lost 8 bases, and 20 bases lay between the germline ends. CDR1 and CDR2 from the germline V gene are SGHRS and YFSETQ. CDR3 size: 16 residues. The CDR3 reads CASSLGSSKGEGGYTF. CDR3 coding DNA: TGCGCCAGCAGCTTGGGATCATCGAAGGGGGAAGGAGGCTACACCTTC. Variable domain in full (rest from reference TRBV5-1 and TRBJ1-2): KAGVTQTPRYLIKTRGQQVTLSCSPISGHRSVSWYQQTPGQGLQFLFEYFSETQRNKGNFPGRFSGRQFSNSRSEMNVSTLELGDSALYLCASSLGSSKGEGGYTFGSGTRLTVV.

This chain links TRBV7-9 with TRBJ1-2, with 9 bases lining up with TRBD1. Germline CDR1 SEHNR, CDR2 FQNEAQ (reference sequence). Unmatched junction bases numbered 12, after V lost 5 bases and J lost 2 bases. This CDR3 has 17 residues. The CDR3 bases are TGTGCCAGCAGCGCATCATCCGGGACAGGGTGGAACTATGGCTACACCTTC. Amino acids: CASSASSGTGWNYGYTF.

V and J are TRBV5-1 and TRBJ2-3; weak D call: TRBD2 (7 bases). From germline, CDR1 is SGHRS and CDR2 YFSETQ. Deletions cut 4 bases from V and 4 bases from J, with 10 bases between. This CDR3 has 13 amino acids. The CDR3 here is CASSRGGADTQYF. In DNA form, the CDR3 reads TGCGCCAGCAGCCGAGGGGGGGCAGATACGCAGTATTTT.

V is TRBV5-1 and J is TRBJ1-2; 7 bases agree with TRBD1. Germline V gives CDR1 SGHRS, CDR2 YFSETQ. This CDR3 region has 15 residues. Germline trimming cut 0 bases from V and 4 bases from J; bases unmatched to any gene: 6. For the CDR3, the DNA is TGCGCCAGCAGCTTGGCCCCAGACAGGGTCTATGGCTACACCTTC. It encodes CASSLAPDRVYGYTF.

The CDR3 spells CASSGSGGLETQYF. The CDR3 nucleotides read TGTGCCAGCAGTGGTAGTGGGGGTCTAGAGACCCAGTACTTC. The chain joins TRBV25-1 to TRBJ2-5; D assignment may be TRBD1 or TRBD2 (5 bases each). The V and J ends lost 4 bases and 4 bases respectively, with 13 bases between them. The CDR3 consists of 14 residues. Looked up from germline, CDR1 is MGHDK and CDR2 is SYGVNS.

The CDR3 bases are TGTGCCATCGGCCAGGGGAACACCGGGGAGCTGTTTTTT. Its translation is CAIGQGNTGELFF. This rearrangement joins TRBV11-2 to TRBJ2-2, with a weak D call TRBD1 (5 bases). The CDR3 runs to 13 residues. V lost 10 bases, J lost 1 base, and 10 bases lay in between. CDR1 and CDR2 from the germline V gene are SGHAT and FQNNGV. Combining the CDR3 with reference TRBV11-2 and TRBJ2-2 gives the whole variable domain EAGVAQSPRYKIIEKRQSVAFWCNPISGHATLYWYQQILGQGPKLLIQFQNNGVVDDSQLPKDRFSAERLKGVDSTLKIQPAKLEDSAVYLCAIGQGNTGELFFGEGSRLTVL.

The J gene is TRBJ2-7, the V gene TRBV28, with 9 bases lining up with TRBD1. The trim removed 7 bases at V and 3 bases at J, leaving 13 bases unmatched. The CDR3 has 16 amino acids. CDR1 and CDR2 (germline): MDHEN, SYDVKM. The CDR3 nucleotides read TGTGCCAGCACCCCGGCGTTAGGGACAGGGTACTACGAGCAGTACTTC. This sequence encodes CASTPALGTGYYEQYF. The complete variable domain, with remaining parts taken from reference TRBV28 and TRBJ2-7, reads DVKVTQSSRYLVKRTGEKVFLECVQDMDHENMFWYRQDPGLGLRLIYFSYDVKMKEKGDIPEGYSVSREKKERFSLILESASTNQTSMYLCASTPALGTGYYEQYFGPGTRLTVT.

The chain is built from TRBV19 and TRBJ1-5; no definite D call. Trimming took 5 bases from V and 6 from J, leaving 11 bases between them. The CDR3 consists of 13 residues. Germline loops: CDR1 LNHDA, CDR2 SQIVND (reference sequence). The CDR3 sequence: CASSARDVQPQHF. In DNA form, the CDR3 reads TGTGCCAGTAGTGCGAGGGATGTTCAGCCCCAGCATTTT.

The V gene is TRBV18, the J gene TRBJ1-2; 7 bases match TRBD1. The CDR3 loop spans 15 amino acids. V was pared by 8 bases and J by 0 bases, with 9 bases of the junction left unmatched. Germline loops: CDR1 KGHSH, CDR2 LQKENI. In nucleotides, the CDR3 is TGTGCCAGCCGAATCACAGGGGAGTCTAACTATGGCTACACCTTC. Translating gives CASRITGESNYGYTF.

The chain combines TRBV10-3 with TRBJ2-1, with D possibly being TRBD2 (6 bases). This CDR3 contains 16 residues. The germline V gene has CDR1 ENHRY and CDR2 SYGVKD. The V and J ends lost 2 bases and 6 bases respectively, with 17 bases between them. CDR3 in DNA: TGTGCCATCAGTGAGCCGGCGGGAAATCCCTCCAATGAGCAGTTCTTC. The encoded protein is CAISEPAGNPSNEQFF.

The chain recombines TRBV5-4 with TRBJ1-3, with a weak D call TRBD1 (5 bases). Germline V gene sequence: CDR1 SGHNT, CDR2 YYREEE (reference sequence). The CDR3 sequence is 15 residues long. V gave up 3 bases and J gave up 0 bases, with 10 bases separating them. The CDR3 nucleotides read TGTGCCAGCAGCTCGGGACTGGGCTCTGGAAACACCATATATTTT. It encodes CASSSGLGSGNTIYF.

The chain recombines TRBV23-1 with TRBJ2-7; 9 nucleotides line up with TRBD1. TRBV23-1 is an ORF, with its function uncertain. This CDR3 comprises 15 residues. The V and J ends lost 3 bases and 3 bases, in that order; junction bases with no gene match: 6. CDR3 protein: CASSHCDRGSYEQYF. CDR3 coding DNA: TGCGCCAGCAGTCATTGCGACAGGGGGAGCTACGAGCAGTACTTC.

The chain carries TRBV2 and TRBJ2-3; D possibly corresponds to TRBD2 (5 bases). V gave up 7 bases and J gave up 6 bases, with 17 bases separating them. CDR3 length: 14 amino acids. Germline loops: CDR1 SNHLY, CDR2 FYNNEI. The CDR3 protein is CASKPTEGSDTQYF. DNA of the CDR3: TGTGCCAGCAAGCCCACAGAGGGATCTGATACGCAGTATTTT.

The chain combines TRBV7-9 with TRBJ1-3; a weak D match, TRBD1 (6 bases). Trimming stripped 5 bases from V and 2 bases from J, with 16 bases between. The CDR3 runs to 16 residues. Germline CDR1 is SEHNR and CDR2 is FQNEAQ (reference sequence). The CDR3 DNA sequence: TGTGCCAGCAGCCAACAGGGAGGGTATGCTGGAAACACCATATATTTT. It is translated as CASSQQGGYAGNTIYF. Combining the CDR3 with reference TRBV7-9 and TRBJ1-3 gives the whole variable domain DTGVSQNPRHKITKRGQNVTFRCDPISEHNRLYWYRQTLGQGPEFLTYFQNEAQLEKSRLLSDRFSAERPKGSFSTLEIQRTEQGDSAMYLCASSQQGGYAGNTIYFGEGSWLTVV.

V usage is TRBV6-2 or TRBV6-3 and J usage is TRBJ2-7; TRBD2 aligns across 7 bases. CDR1 MNHEY and CDR2 SVGEGT come from the germline V gene. The CDR3 totals 17 residues. Trimming at V came to 5 bases and at J to 0 bases, leaving 13 bases not matched to a gene. CDR3 region: CASSRASGGPPSYEQYF. The CDR3 coding sequence is TGTGCCAGCAGTCGCGCATCGGGAGGCCCCCCCTCCTACGAGCAGTACTTC.

The genes are TRBV6-5 and TRBJ1-4; D call uncertain. CDR1 is MNHEY and CDR2 is SVGAGI in the germline V gene. Trimming removed 7 bases from V and 8 bases from J, with 17 bases in between. This CDR3 contains 14 residues. The CDR3 nucleotides are TGTGCCAGCACCCCGGGCTTCAGCGGGGAAAAACTGTTTTTT. As protein: CASTPGFSGEKLFF.

The rearrangement links TRBV5-1 to TRBJ2-3; the D is unclear. V lost 0 bases and J lost 2, with 10 bases in between. The CDR3 runs to 15 residues. CDR1 and CDR2 (germline): SGHRS, YFSETQ. CDR3 loop: CASSLGVHSTDTQYF. The CDR3 DNA follows: TGCGCCAGCAGCTTGGGGGTACATTCCACAGATACGCAGTATTTT.

The chain uses TRBV15 and TRBJ1-6; D ambiguous. Germline CDR1 reads LNHNV; CDR2 reads YYDKDF (reference sequence). Trimming pared 8 bases from V and 9 bases from J, leaving 17 bases between. This CDR3 spans 14 amino acids. Here the CDR3 reads CATADGMNGSPLHF. DNA for the CDR3: TGTGCCACCGCCGACGGGATGAATGGTTCACCCCTCCACTTT.

In this sample, this clone turned up a few times. This chain links TRBV6-2 or TRBV6-3 with TRBJ2-1; D gene unclear. Trimming stripped 1 base from V and 4 bases from J, with 8 bases between. Germline V gives CDR1 MNHEY, CDR2 SVGEGT. The CDR3 loop spans 14 amino acids. CDR3 DNA: TGTGCCAGCAGTTACTACGGGCTTTACAATGAGCAGTTCTTC. This gives the protein CASSYYGLYNEQFF.

This clone occurred once. This chain joins TRBV5-1 and TRBJ2-3; 9 bases align to TRBD2. CDR1 and CDR2 (germline): SGHRS, YFSETQ. The CDR3 spans 17 residues. V was pared by 4 bases and J by 1 base, with 10 bases of the junction left unmatched. The CDR3 nucleotides read TGCGCCAGCAGCCTGGGGGCTAGCGGGGTCGGCACAGATACGCAGTATTTT. This sequence encodes CASSLGASGVGTDTQYF.

The chain links TRBV4-3 to TRBJ1-5; no definite D call. CDR1 is LGHNA and CDR2 is YSLEER in the germline V gene. V was cut by 1 base and J by 7 bases, with 14 bases left in between. The CDR3 length is 15 residues. The CDR3 DNA follows: TGCGCCAGCAGCCAAGGGGATTGGGGTGGCCAGCCCCAGCATTTT. This sequence encodes CASSQGDWGGQPQHF.

Here the CDR3 reads CASSFDGLVNYEQYF. CDR3 nucleotide sequence: TGTGCCAGCAGCTTCGACGGCCTCGTCAACTACGAGCAGTACTTC. The chain combines TRBV5-6 with TRBJ2-7; D unclear. CDR3 length: 15 residues. CDR1 SGHDT and CDR2 YYEEEE come from the germline V gene. Trimming pared 2 bases from V and 3 bases from J, leaving 15 bases between.

This chain uses TRBV4-1 with TRBJ1-2; D is unresolved. Trimming took 1 base from V and 3 from J, leaving 15 bases between them. Germline V gives CDR1 MGHRA, CDR2 YSYEKL. The CDR3 is 16 residues long. CDR3 in amino acids: CASSQGYGGYDYGYTF. DNA of the CDR3: TGCGCCAGCAGCCAAGGGTACGGAGGGTATGACTATGGCTACACCTTC.

V is TRBV28 and J is TRBJ2-3; D is undetermined. CDR1 is MDHEN, CDR2 SYDVKM, per germline. V was trimmed by 6 bases and J by 10 bases, leaving 20 bases between them. This CDR3 has 14 amino acids. CDR3 sequence reads: CASSPTVAEVAQYF. The DNA of the CDR3 is TGTGCCAGCAGCCCTACAGTAGCTGAAGTTGCGCAGTATTTT.

V usage is TRBV5-6 and J usage is TRBJ2-5; D ambiguous. CDR1 and CDR2 (germline): SGHDT, YYEEEE. This CDR3 contains 14 residues. The V gene lost 1 base and the J gene lost 2 bases, with 9 bases spanning the gap. DNA for the CDR3: TGTGCCAGCAGCTTGAAGGCAGCTCAAGAGACCCAGTACTTC. Encoded protein: CASSLKAAQETQYF.